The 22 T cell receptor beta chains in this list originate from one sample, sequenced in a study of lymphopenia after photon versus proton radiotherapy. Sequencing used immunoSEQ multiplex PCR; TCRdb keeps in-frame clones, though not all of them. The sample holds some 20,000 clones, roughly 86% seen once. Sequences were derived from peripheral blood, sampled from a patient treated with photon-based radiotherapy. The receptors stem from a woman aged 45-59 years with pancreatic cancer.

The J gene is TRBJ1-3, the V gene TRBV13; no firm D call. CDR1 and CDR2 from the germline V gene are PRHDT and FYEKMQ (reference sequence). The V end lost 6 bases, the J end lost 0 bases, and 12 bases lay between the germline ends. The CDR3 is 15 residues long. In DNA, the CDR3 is TGTGCCAGCAGTTACGCCAGCTACTCTGGAAACACCATATATTTT. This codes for CASSYASYSGNTIYF.

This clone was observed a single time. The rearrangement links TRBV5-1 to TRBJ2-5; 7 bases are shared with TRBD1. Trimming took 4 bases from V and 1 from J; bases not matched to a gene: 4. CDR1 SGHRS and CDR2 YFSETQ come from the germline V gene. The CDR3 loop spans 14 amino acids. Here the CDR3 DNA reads TGCGCCAGCAGCCCAGGGACAGCCCAAGAGACCCAGTACTTC. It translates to CASSPGTAQETQYF. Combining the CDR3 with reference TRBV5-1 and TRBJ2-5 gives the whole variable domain KAGVTQTPRYLIKTRGQQVTLSCSPISGHRSVSWYQQTPGQGLQFLFEYFSETQRNKGNFPGRFSGRQFSNSRSEMNVSTLELGDSALYLCASSPGTAQETQYFGPGTRLLVL.

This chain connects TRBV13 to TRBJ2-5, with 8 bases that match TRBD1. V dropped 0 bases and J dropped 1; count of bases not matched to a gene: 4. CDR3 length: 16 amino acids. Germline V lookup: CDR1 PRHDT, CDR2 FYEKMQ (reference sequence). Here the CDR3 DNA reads TGTGCCAGCAGCTTAGGGGCAGGGGGCAGCCAAGAGACCCAGTACTTC. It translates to CASSLGAGGSQETQYF.

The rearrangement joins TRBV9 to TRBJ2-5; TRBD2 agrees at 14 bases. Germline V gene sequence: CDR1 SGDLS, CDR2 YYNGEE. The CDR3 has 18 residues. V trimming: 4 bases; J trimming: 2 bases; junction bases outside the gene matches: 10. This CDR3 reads CASSPGTSGSPWQETQYF. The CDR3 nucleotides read TGTGCCAGCAGCCCCGGGACTAGCGGGAGTCCATGGCAAGAGACCCAGTACTTC.

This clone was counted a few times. Written as DNA, the CDR3 is TGTGCCGCTCGGGAGCAGTACTTC. Its translation is CAAREQYF. The chain uses TRBV27 and TRBJ2-7; D not resolved. The CDR3 sequence is 8 residues long. The V gene's germline CDR1 is MNHEY and CDR2 SMNVEV (reference sequence). Trimming pared 11 bases from V and 7 bases from J, leaving 6 bases between.

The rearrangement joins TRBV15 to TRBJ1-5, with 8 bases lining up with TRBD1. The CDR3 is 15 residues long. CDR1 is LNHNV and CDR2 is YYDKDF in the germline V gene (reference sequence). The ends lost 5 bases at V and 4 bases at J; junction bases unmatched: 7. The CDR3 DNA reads TGTGCCACCAGCTCCTATGACAGGGGAAATCAGCCCCAGCATTTT. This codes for CATSSYDRGNQPQHF.

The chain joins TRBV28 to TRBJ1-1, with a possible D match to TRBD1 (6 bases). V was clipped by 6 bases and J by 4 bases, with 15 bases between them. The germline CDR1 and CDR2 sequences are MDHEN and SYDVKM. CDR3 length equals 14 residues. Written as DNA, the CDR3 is TGTGCCAGCAGGGCCCCGGGGGCGATCACTGAAGCTTTCTTT. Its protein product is CASRAPGAITEAFF.

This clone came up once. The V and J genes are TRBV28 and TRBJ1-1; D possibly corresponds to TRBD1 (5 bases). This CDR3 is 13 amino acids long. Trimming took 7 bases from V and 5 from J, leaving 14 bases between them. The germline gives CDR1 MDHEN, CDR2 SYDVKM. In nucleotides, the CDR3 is TGTGCCAGCATTCCTGGACACAGGACTGAAGCTTTCTTT. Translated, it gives CASIPGHRTEAFF.

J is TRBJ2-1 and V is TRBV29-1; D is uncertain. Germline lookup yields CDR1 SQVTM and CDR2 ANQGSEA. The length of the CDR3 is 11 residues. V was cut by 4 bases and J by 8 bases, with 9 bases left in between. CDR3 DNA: TGCAGCGTTGGAGATACTGATGAGCAGTTCTTC. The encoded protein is CSVGDTDEQFF.

The CDR3 here is CASSVVGQGGTEAFF. DNA for the CDR3: TGTGCCAGCAGCGTAGTCGGACAGGGAGGTACTGAAGCTTTCTTT. The J gene is TRBJ1-1, the V gene TRBV9; 8 bases line up with TRBD1. The CDR3 contains 15 residues. With V trimmed by 0 bases and J by 5 bases, 6 bases remained unmatched. Germline lookup yields CDR1 SGDLS and CDR2 YYNGEE.

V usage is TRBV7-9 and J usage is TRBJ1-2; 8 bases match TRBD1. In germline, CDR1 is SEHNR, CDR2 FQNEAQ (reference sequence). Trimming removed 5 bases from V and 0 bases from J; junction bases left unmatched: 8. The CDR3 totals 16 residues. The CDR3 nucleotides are TGTGCCAGCAGCGCGGACAGGGCGGAAGCTAACTATGGCTACACCTTC. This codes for CASSADRAEANYGYTF.

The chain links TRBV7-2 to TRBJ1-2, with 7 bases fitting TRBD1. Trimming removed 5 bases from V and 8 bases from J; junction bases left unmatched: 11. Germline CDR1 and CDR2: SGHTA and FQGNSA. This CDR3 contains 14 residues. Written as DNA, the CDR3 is TGTGCCAGCAGCAATGACAGGGCCGTTAGGGGCTACACCTTC. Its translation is CASSNDRAVRGYTF. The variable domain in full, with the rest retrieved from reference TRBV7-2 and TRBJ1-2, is GAGVSQSPSNKVTEKGKDVELRCDPISGHTALYWYRQSLGQGLEFLIYFQGNSAPDKSGLPSDRFSAERTGGSVSTLTIQRTQQEDSAVYLCASSNDRAVRGYTFGSGTRLTVV.

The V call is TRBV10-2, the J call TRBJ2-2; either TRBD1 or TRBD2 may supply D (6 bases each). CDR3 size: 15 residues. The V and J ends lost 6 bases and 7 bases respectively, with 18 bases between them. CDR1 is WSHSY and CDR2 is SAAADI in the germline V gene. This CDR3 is CASSLAGGANGELFF. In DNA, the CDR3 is TGCGCCAGCAGCCTAGCCGGGGGCGCGAACGGGGAGCTGTTTTTT.

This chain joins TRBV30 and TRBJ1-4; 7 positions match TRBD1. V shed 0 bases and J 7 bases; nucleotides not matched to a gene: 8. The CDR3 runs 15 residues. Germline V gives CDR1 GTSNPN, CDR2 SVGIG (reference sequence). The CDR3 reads CAWSVVGQRGEKLFF. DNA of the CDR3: TGTGCCTGGAGTGTAGTGGGACAGCGGGGTGAAAAACTGTTTTTT.

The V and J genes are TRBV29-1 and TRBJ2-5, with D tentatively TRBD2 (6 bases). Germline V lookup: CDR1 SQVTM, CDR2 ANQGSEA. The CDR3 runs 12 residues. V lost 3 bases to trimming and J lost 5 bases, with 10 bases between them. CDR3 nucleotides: TGCAGCGTTGATGAGGGGAGGGAGACCCAGTACTTC. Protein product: CSVDEGRETQYF.

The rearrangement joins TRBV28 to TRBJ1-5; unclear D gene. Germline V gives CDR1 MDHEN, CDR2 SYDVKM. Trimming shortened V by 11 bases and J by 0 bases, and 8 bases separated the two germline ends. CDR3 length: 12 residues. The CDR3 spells CAVGISNQPQHF. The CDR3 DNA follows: TGTGCCGTAGGGATTAGCAATCAGCCCCAGCATTTT.

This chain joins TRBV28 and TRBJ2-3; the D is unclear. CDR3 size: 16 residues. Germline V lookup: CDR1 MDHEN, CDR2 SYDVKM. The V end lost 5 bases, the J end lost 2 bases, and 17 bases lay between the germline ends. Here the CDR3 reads CASSPISVPHTDTQYF. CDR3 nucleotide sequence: TGTGCCAGCAGTCCCATTTCGGTGCCCCACACAGATACGCAGTATTTT.

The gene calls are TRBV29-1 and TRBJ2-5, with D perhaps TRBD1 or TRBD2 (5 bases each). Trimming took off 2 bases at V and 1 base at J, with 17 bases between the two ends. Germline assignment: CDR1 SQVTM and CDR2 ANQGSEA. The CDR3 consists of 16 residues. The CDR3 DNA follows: TGCAGCGTTGAAACGCCCCCGGGGCGCCTCCAAGAGACCCAGTACTTC. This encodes CSVETPPGRLQETQYF.

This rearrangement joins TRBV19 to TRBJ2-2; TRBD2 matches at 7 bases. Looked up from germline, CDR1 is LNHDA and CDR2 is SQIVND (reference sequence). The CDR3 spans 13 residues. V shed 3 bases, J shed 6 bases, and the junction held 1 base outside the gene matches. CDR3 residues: CASSITSAGELFF. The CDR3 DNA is TGTGCCAGTAGTATTACTAGCGCCGGGGAGCTGTTTTTT. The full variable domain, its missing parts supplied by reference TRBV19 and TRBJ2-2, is DGGITQSPKYLFRKEGQNVTLSCEQNLNHDAMYWYRQDPGQGLRLIYYSQIVNDFQKGDIAEGYSVSREKKESFPLTVTSAQKNPTAFYLCASSITSAGELFFGEGSRLTVL.

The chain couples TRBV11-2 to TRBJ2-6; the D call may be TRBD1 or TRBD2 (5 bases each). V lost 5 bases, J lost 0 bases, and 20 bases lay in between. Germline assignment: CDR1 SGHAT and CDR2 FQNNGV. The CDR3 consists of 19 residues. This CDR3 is CASSPSEGGAYSGANVLTF. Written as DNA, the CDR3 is TGTGCCAGCAGCCCCAGTGAGGGTGGGGCTTACTCTGGGGCCAACGTCCTGACTTTC.

CDR3 residues: CASSPMAGRNTEAFF. CDR3 nucleotides: TGTGCCAGCAGCCCGATGGCAGGTAGGAACACTGAAGCTTTCTTT. The V gene is TRBV7-9, the J gene TRBJ1-1; no reliable D call. Looked up from germline, CDR1 is SEHNR and CDR2 is FQNEAQ (reference sequence). The CDR3 is made up of 15 amino acids. The germline V and J ends were trimmed by 5 bases and 1 base, with 14 bases remaining between them.

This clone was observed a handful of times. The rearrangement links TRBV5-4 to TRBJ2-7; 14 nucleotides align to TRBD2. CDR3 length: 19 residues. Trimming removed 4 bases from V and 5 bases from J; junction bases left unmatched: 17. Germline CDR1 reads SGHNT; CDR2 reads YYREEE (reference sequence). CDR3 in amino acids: CASSKGLAGVGALGHEQYF. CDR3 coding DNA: TGTGCCAGCAGCAAGGGACTAGCGGGAGTAGGCGCACTGGGCCACGAGCAGTACTTC.